The clone carrying this TCR beta chain was counted at least ten times. These data come from a study of blood T cell repertoires in COVID-19. Study-level background: PBMCs, B-cell-depleted T cells, or T cells provided the cDNA or gDNA that made up the material.

The CDR3 spans 16 residues. V lost 4 bases to trimming and J lost 0 bases; unmatched junction nucleotides: 9. CDR1 SGHKS and CDR2 YYEKEE come from the germline V gene (reference sequence). Which cohort a participant joined came from the clinical history participants gave. Cohort 3 recovered donors had two negative PCRs, clearance, or symptom resolution. In the source study's methods: Amplification of reference gene primers was used by the study to estimate nucleated cell counts. The method was immunoSEQ multiplex PCR; TCRdb's version includes in-frame clones alone and lacks a portion of them. V, J and clone size derive from that table, while D and trimming were established from the DNA sequence. This table has about 310,000 clones, approximately 85% appearing once.

The source material was PBMCs or T cells enriched from blood (not recorded which). The source is a man younger than 40 who had recovered from COVID-19. The rearrangement joins TRBV5-5 to TRBJ1-1; 7 positions match TRBD1. CDR3 protein: CASSALTGTMNTEAFF. CDR3 coding DNA: TGTGCCAGCAGCGCCCTGACAGGGACAATGAACACTGAAGCTTTCTTT.